This paragraph reports one T cell receptor beta chain. What antigen it recognizes has not been identified. Within one base of it there is no much larger clone, and no base qualities were kept. The sample comes from a study of technical replicates of blood from several donors (dated by TCRdb to 2017 to 2019). Libraries were made using the immunoSEQ multiplex PCR assay. The clones in this table, taken by TCRdb from immuneACCESS, are in-frame only. Not every clone is retained; where verified, under half of the shortfall comes from an unresolved V gene, and the cause of the rest is unknown. A total of 50,000 to 65,000 clones appear in this sample, over 90% of them only once. In total, the top ten clones hold about 4.4% of the sample. The germline V gene (reference sequence) supplies CDR1 SEHNR and CDR2 FQNEAQ. There are 11 amino acids in the CDR3, from cysteine to phenylalanine inclusive. Only the CDR3 region is kept as DNA, spanning 33 bases read in frame from base 1. The junction shows trimming of 4 bases on V and 9 bases on J, plus 7 bases between the germline ends.

Sequenced material: PBMCs. This sequence was found in a human donor in good health. Some clones in this sample may be carry-over from other donors' samples. The V gene is TRBV7-9 and the J gene is TRBJ2-1, with no D gene named confidently. CDR3 sequence: CASSSESEQFF. DNA sequence: TGTGCCAGCAGCTCGGAGAGTGAGCAGTTCTTC. Joined to the reference TRBV7-9 and TRBJ2-1 proteins, this CDR3 gives the full variable domain: DTGVSQNPRHKITKRGQNVTFRCDPISEHNRLYWYRQTLGQGPEFLTYFQNEAQLEKSRLLSDRFSAERPKGSFSTLEIQRTEQGDSAMYLCASSSESEQFFGPGTRLTVL.